The entry below describes one TCR beta chain. Its antigen specificity is not known. No base quality information exists; no much larger clone differs at one position. The High Capacity cDNA Reverse Transcription Kit was used to reverse transcribe all of the isolated RNA, meaning that expressed TCRB transcripts were what got sequenced. Deep immunoSEQ sequencing was performed on naive, central memory and regulatory T cell samples, with an average of about 3.6 million total reads per sample. Sorted cells were lysed in RLT buffer and RNA was extracted with DNase-treated RNeasy Micro or Mini kits, depending on cell number. Each cell subset was processed separately to prevent cross-contamination, with patient and healthy donor samples processed together. TCRB sequences were amplified from cDNA with the immunoSEQ multiplex PCR, producing 87-bp fragments spanning the CDR3 region. The amplicons were sequenced using the Illumina HiSeq platform. The authors processed their data as follows. PCR bias was computationally corrected using synthetic template baselines, reads within Hamming distance 2 were collapsed, and singletons that could not be merged were discarded. By aligning reads against IMGT, V, D and J genes, CDR3 length, and insertions or deletions at six rearrangement sites were assigned. Clonotype counts were normalized to sorted cell number within each subset before computing true diversity and Gini coefficients with the tcR R package. The overlap coefficient, calculated on TCRB nucleotide sequences, was used to measure repertoire sharing. As a proxy for the pre-selection repertoire, out-of-frame TCRB sequences from naive cells were analyzed. As stored in TCRdb, this immuneACCESS dataset retains in-frame rearrangements with V and J assigned. A fraction of the clones does not appear; measured against another copy, unresolved V genes explain less than half of the discrepancy, and the remainder lacks a known reason. The V and J calls and the clone size are those of that table, but D and trimming were determined from the DNA. The sample yields some 900,000 clones; roughly a sixth were counted once. 0.02% to 0.025% of the sample comes from the top ten.

The entry originates in a study of beta chain features in type 1 diabetes listed by TCRdb under 2018. Regarding the complete study: No differences in mean age, gender distribution, total cell number or subset yield were found between patients and healthy donors. Across all samples, 107,917,701 sorted cells were examined, and cell number per subset correlated strongly with RNA yield. In the study, recently diagnosed type 1 diabetes patients and matched healthy donors were compared on the TCRB repertoires of their sorted circulating CD4+ T cell subsets. Regulatory and stem cell-like memory subsets were isolated from only 8 patients and about eight healthy donors, whereas naive and central memory subsets came from all 28 donors. Results and caveats for the whole study, not just this receptor: Because cDNA rather than genomic DNA was sequenced, highly expressing activated cells could have been over-represented, although no difference in activation and CD3 levels was found between groups. Because small numbers of individuals were included in the HLA sub-analyses, any influence of HLA type on TCRB rearrangement was left unresolved. Naive, central memory and regulatory TCRB repertoires appeared to be more alike among patients than among healthy donors. Shorter templates might be favored by PCR, yet because patient and control samples were amplified and corrected together, any such skew would affect both groups equally. Fewer insertions and more nucleotide deletions at VDJ recombination sites were observed in patients with type 1 diabetes, implying thymic rearrangement abnormalities. In all four CD4+ subsets, TCRB CDR3 length was moderately but significantly shorter in type 1 diabetes patients.

From each donor, a single peripheral blood sample of about 120 mL on average was drawn into heparinised tubes. Using a panel that included CD45RO, CCR7, CD25, CD127, CD95 and CD27, naive, central memory, regulatory and stem cell-like memory CD4+ T cells were sorted on a BD FACSAria II. A purity above 98% was achieved for all sorted populations. Right away, PBMCs were isolated by Lymphoprep density gradient centrifugation and were stained directly, with no culture step. So that batch effects would be minimized, each experiment stained and sorted samples in pairs, pairing one healthy donor with one patient. Counted from cysteine to phenylalanine, this CDR3 has 15 amino acids. Here the CDR3 DNA is all that survives: 45 bases in frame from base 1. From V the trimming removes 5 bases and from J it removes 8 bases, while the gene matches leave 5 bases of the junction unaccounted for. CDR1 and CDR2, per the germline V gene, are SGHTA and FQGTGA.

Sequencing was performed on naive CD4+ T cells from blood. According to the study, the label for this sample's cell subset or site signals: true naive CD4+ T cells. This chain joins TRBV7-3 to TRBJ2-3, and TRBD2 aligns with 15 junction nucleotides. This receptor was identified in a young woman in good health. The bases read TGTGCCAGCAGCCCCCGGACTAGCGGGAGGGTTACGCAGTATTTT. Its product reads: CASSPRTSGRVTQYF.